Following are 4 T cell receptor beta chains from one sample sequenced in a study of blood T cell repertoires in COVID-19. The method was immunoSEQ multiplex PCR; TCRdb's version includes in-frame clones alone and lacks a portion of them. This repertoire shows about 210,000 clones, about four fifths found once; its top ten account for roughly 3.2%. Sequencing input: PBMCs or T cells enriched from blood (not recorded which). These receptors came from a young woman who had been exposed to COVID-19.

The CDR3 protein is CATSTGVEQFF. CDR3 nucleotide sequence: TGTGCCACCAGTACCGGGGTTGAGCAGTTCTTC. J is TRBJ2-1 and V is TRBV19; D is possibly TRBD2 (5 bases). With 10 bases removed from V and 9 bases from J, the gap between germline ends came to 13 bases. Germline-derived CDR1 and CDR2 are LNHDA and SQIVND (reference sequence). There are 11 residues in the CDR3.

This sequence joins TRBV25-1 and TRBJ2-7; TRBD1 agrees at 7 bases. The length of the CDR3 is 11 residues. The V gene's germline CDR1 is MGHDK and CDR2 SYGVNS. V was pared by 8 bases and J by 6 bases, with 4 bases of the junction left unmatched. In DNA form, the CDR3 reads TGTGCCAGCGGGGACAGCGGCGAGCAGTACTTC. Amino acids: CASGDSGEQYF.

The chain recombines TRBV5-4 with TRBJ1-6, with 9 bases fitting TRBD1. This CDR3 has 15 residues. Trimming at V came to 0 bases and at J to 7 bases, leaving 2 bases not matched to a gene. Germline V lookup: CDR1 SGHNT, CDR2 YYREEE (reference sequence). CDR3 protein: CASSLVQGANSPLHF. The CDR3 DNA follows: TGTGCCAGCAGCTTGGTACAGGGGGCAAATTCACCCCTCCACTTT.

The chain employs TRBV18 and TRBJ2-7, with a possible D match to TRBD2 (6 bases). The CDR3 runs 15 residues. Trimming pared 6 bases from V and 0 bases from J, leaving 15 bases between. Germline lookup yields CDR1 KGHSH and CDR2 LQKENI. This CDR3 is CASSLTSPSSYEQYF. CDR3 in DNA: TGTGCCAGCTCGCTCACTAGCCCTAGCTCCTACGAGCAGTACTTC.